Listed below are T cell receptor beta chains from one sample, sequenced in a study of identical twins. TCRdb fed the 5' RACE reads into MiXCR, producing one record per CDR3 protein. Of about 1.7 million distinct CDR3 sequences in the sample, more than 30% were seen once. Source material: cord blood. All receptors come from a newborn girl in good health. Each CDR3 is given with its conserved first and last residue. Fields, in order: clone size, D gene, V gene, J gene, CDR3 DNA, CDR3 protein. The D gene is left open where the match is weak. Rows may omit the clone size; those that give it use once, few, many or a size class.

>.|.|TRBV20-1|TRBJ2-3
TGCAGTGCTCGGTCGGTCGGGAGTGGTGATACGCAGTATTTT
CSARSVGSGDTQYF
>.|.|TRBV19|TRBJ1-4
TGTGCCAGTACCGACCGGGCCCCTAATGAAAAACTGTTTTTT
CASTDRAPNEKLFF
>.|.|TRBV28|TRBJ2-7
TGTGCCAGCAGTTTCTCTACCGGGACACCTTCCTACGAGCAGTACTTC
CASSFSTGTPSYEQYF
>.|.|TRBV20-1|TRBJ2-5
TGCAGTGCTAGAGACTGGGGAGGTCAGTACTTC
CSARDWGGQYF
>.|.|TRBV2|TRBJ2-7
TGTGCCATCATCCAGCGGGACACTAACTCCTACGAGCAGTACTTC
CAIIQRDTNSYEQYF
>.|TRBD1|TRBV12-3/TRBV12-4|TRBJ2-1
TGTGCCAGCAGTCCGACAGGGGGAGATGAGCAGTTCTTC
CASSPTGGDEQFF
>.|.|TRBV5-6|TRBJ2-1
TGTGCCAGCGTTCGGAGGGACAATGAGCAGTTCTTC
CASVRRDNEQFF
>.|.|TRBV27|TRBJ1-2
TGTGCCAGCAAACTCGGGCCTAGCTATGGCTACACCTTC
CASKLGPSYGYTF
>.|.|TRBV20-1|TRBJ2-7
TGCAGTGCTGGCCCTGGTTTGGGAAAGGGTACCAGCTCCTACGAGCAGTACTTC
CSAGPGLGKGTSSYEQYF
>few|TRBD1|TRBV14|TRBJ1-2
TGTGCCAGCAGCCAAGCTCCGGGACAGCACGTCTTTTCCTATGGCTACACCTTC
CASSQAPGQHVFSYGYTF
>.|.|TRBV12-3/TRBV12-4|TRBJ1-6
TGTGCCAGCACCCTGACCGGCTATAATTCACCCCTCCACTTT
CASTLTGYNSPLHF
>.|.|TRBV27|TRBJ1-5
TGTGCCAGCAGCCTAACGGGCAGGGGAAGCCAGCCCCAGCATTTT
CASSLTGRGSQPQHF
>.|.|TRBV20-1|TRBJ1-5
TGCAGTGCTAGTGCGGGCAGTACAGACAATCAGCCCCAGCATTTT
CSASAGSTDNQPQHF
>.|.|TRBV20-1|TRBJ2-3
TGCAGTGCTAGCGGGGGGCATACAGATACGCAGTATTTT
CSASGGHTDTQYF
>few|.|TRBV10-3|TRBJ2-5
TGTGCCATCAGTGTGGGGACCAGGGGAAGGGAGACCCAGTACTTC
CAISVGTRGRETQYF
>.|.|TRBV27|TRBJ2-3
TGTGCCAGCAGTTCATATGGAACCGGACGGGGAGGCACAGATACGCAGTATTTT
CASSSYGTGRGGTDTQYF
>.|.|TRBV5-1|TRBJ2-7
TGCGCCAGCATGGAGGACAACTCCTACGAGCAGTACTTC
CASMEDNSYEQYF
>.|.|TRBV6-6|TRBJ2-1
TGTGCCAGCAGTCCCCAGTGGACACCCTACAATGAGCAGTTCTTC
CASSPQWTPYNEQFF
>few|TRBD1|TRBV19|TRBJ1-5
TGTGCCAGTACCTTTGGGACAGGCAATCAGCCCCAGCATTTT
CASTFGTGNQPQHF
>few|TRBD1|TRBV7-2|TRBJ2-6
TGTGCCAGCAGTTTTCCTGGGACAGAATATCGTTCTGGGGCCAACGTCCTGACTTTC
CASSFPGTEYRSGANVLTF
>few|.|TRBV2|TRBJ2-2
TGTGCCAGCAGTGAACAGGGTAGCACCGGGGAGCTGTTTTTT
CASSEQGSTGELFF
>few|.|TRBV15|TRBJ2-1
TGTGCCACCAGCAGCGCTCTGTCGGACAATGAGCAGTTCTTC
CATSSALSDNEQFF
>once|TRBD2|TRBV7-6|TRBJ2-3
TGTGCCAGCAGCCCAAACAGGCCTAGCGGGAGGCACACAGATACGCAGTATTTT
CASSPNRPSGRHTDTQYF
>.|.|TRBV6-5|TRBJ2-3
TGTGCCAGCAGTTACGACAGGCGAAGCACAGATACGCAGTATTTT
CASSYDRRSTDTQYF
>.|.|TRBV6-2/TRBV6-3|TRBJ2-7
TGTGCCAGCAAGGGCCAGGAAGACTACAATGAGCAGTACTTC
CASKGQEDYNEQYF
>.|.|TRBV28|TRBJ1-1
TGTGCCAGCAGCCCTTCTGCCGGGACGAACACTGAAGCTTTCTTT
CASSPSAGTNTEAFF
>.|.|TRBV5-1|TRBJ2-4
TGCGCCAGCAGCGATGGCCCAGCAGCCAAAAACATTCAGTACTTC
CASSDGPAAKNIQYF
>many|TRBD2|TRBV10-3|TRBJ2-1
TGTGCCATCAGTGAGGGACTAGGGTCCTACAATGAGCAGTTCTTC
CAISEGLGSYNEQFF
>.|TRBD1|TRBV28|TRBJ1-1
TGTGCCAGCAGAAGACAGGGGGCGACTGAAGCTTTCTTT
CASRRQGATEAFF
>few|TRBD2|TRBV28|TRBJ2-1
TGTGCCAGCAGTTTCTCTGCGGGAGTGACCTACAATGAGCAGTTCTTC
CASSFSAGVTYNEQFF
>.|TRBD2|TRBV6-6|TRBJ2-3
TGTGCCAGCACCAACGTCGCTAGCGGGGGCACAGATACGCAGTATTTT
CASTNVASGGTDTQYF
>.|.|TRBV24-1|TRBJ2-3
TGTGCCACCAGCTCGCCCAGCACAGATACGCAGTATTTT
CATSSPSTDTQYF
>few|TRBD2|TRBV25-1|TRBJ2-3
TGTGCCAGCACCAAGACTAGCGGGTGGACAGATACGCAGTATTTT
CASTKTSGWTDTQYF
>few|.|TRBV9|TRBJ2-3
TGTGCCAGCAGCAAATCTACCAGGGGAGATACGCAGTATTTT
CASSKSTRGDTQYF
>.|.|TRBV11-2|TRBJ2-3
TGTGCCAGCAGCTTAGGGACCCGGCCCGGTACGCAGTATTTT
CASSLGTRPGTQYF
>.|.|TRBV5-1|TRBJ2-3
TGCGCCAGCAGCACCAGTAGAGGCGTAGATACGCAGTATTTT
CASSTSRGVDTQYF
>.|.|TRBV7-2|TRBJ2-7
TGTGCCAGCAGCTTCGTCGGTAGCGGTCACTACGAGCAGTACTTC
CASSFVGSGHYEQYF
>.|.|TRBV29-1|TRBJ1-1
TGCAGCGTTGAATGGGGCAAGAACACTGAAGCTTTCTTT
CSVEWGKNTEAFF
>.|TRBD2|TRBV2|TRBJ2-1
TGTGCCACGCAGCGGGAGCGGAATGAGCAGTTCTTC
CATQRERNEQFF
>.|.|TRBV7-2|TRBJ1-5
TGTGCCAGCACCCCCGGGAAGTATTCCCAGCAGCCCCAGCATTTT
CASTPGKYSQQPQHF
>.|.|TRBV5-1|TRBJ2-5
TGCGCCAGCAGCCAGTCCTGGCGGACCCAGTACTTC
CASSQSWRTQYF
>.|.|TRBV10-3|TRBJ1-4
TGTGCCATCAGTGAGTCTGGACAGACAACTAATGAAAAACTGTTTTTT
CAISESGQTTNEKLFF
>.|TRBD1|TRBV12-3/TRBV12-4|TRBJ2-5
TGTGCCAGCAAGTCCGATAAGGGGGCGCGTGTATTGGAGCAGTACTTC
CASKSDKGARVLEQYF
>.|TRBD2|TRBV5-1|TRBJ2-3
TGCGCCAGCAGCTTGGCCGGGACTAGCGACACAGATACGCAGTATTTT
CASSLAGTSDTDTQYF
>.|.|TRBV21-1|TRBJ2-3
TGTGCCAGCAGCAAAGGGCCTAGCGGGGGGGCCACAGATACGCAGTATTTT
CASSKGPSGGATDTQYF
>few|.|TRBV20-1|TRBJ1-5
TGCAGTGCTAGTGGCTCACAGGGACGCAATCAGCCCCAGCATTTT
CSASGSQGRNQPQHF
>.|.|TRBV27|TRBJ1-1
TGTGCCAGCAGTTTCCTCAGTCGAAGGACAGCTTTCTTT
CASSFLSRRTAFF
>few|TRBD2|TRBV27|TRBJ2-1
TGTGCCAGCAGTTTATCGGGGGCGGGAGGGGGCGATGAGCAGTTCTTC
CASSLSGAGGGDEQFF
>.|.|TRBV12-3/TRBV12-4|TRBJ1-1
TGTGCCAGCACCACCCAGCAGGGAACGAACACTGAAGCTTTCTTT
CASTTQQGTNTEAFF
>.|.|TRBV5-1|TRBJ1-6
TGCGCCAGCAGCTTGGGCCAGGGTGCGGATTCACCCCTCCACTTT
CASSLGQGADSPLHF
>.|.|TRBV21-1|TRBJ2-3
TGTGCCAGCAGCAAAGGGGGGGACAATACTAGCACAGATACGCAGTATTTT
CASSKGGDNTSTDTQYF
>few|.|TRBV27|TRBJ1-6
TGTGCCAGCAGTTTGGCTGGGGCTAGTTCACCCCTCCACTTT
CASSLAGASSPLHF
>.|TRBD1|TRBV3-1|TRBJ1-2
TGTGCCAGCAGCCACGGACAGGTCCTCGCTAACTATGGCTACACCTTC
CASSHGQVLANYGYTF
>.|.|TRBV6-6|TRBJ1-5
TGTGCCAGCAGTTACTCCCGAGAGAGCAATCAGCCCCAGCATTTT
CASSYSRESNQPQHF
>few|.|TRBV7-2|TRBJ2-7
TGTGCCAGCAGCTTCGCCCCCATTCCCTCCTACGAGCAGTACTTC
CASSFAPIPSYEQYF